A selection of T cell receptor beta chains follows, all from one sample in a study of blood T cell repertoires in COVID-19. Assay used: immunoSEQ multiplex PCR; TCRdb lists only in-frame clones, some missing. In the table there are under 200,000 clones, more than 75% of which are singletons. Sequencing was carried out using peripheral blood. Source of these receptors: a woman older than 75 with acute or convalescent COVID-19. The CDR3 runs from the conserved cysteine through the conserved F or W. The D gene is left open where the match is weak. The size field is filled for only some rows; it gives once, few, many or a size class.

clone size,V gene,J gene,D gene,CDR3 protein,CDR3 DNA
NA,TRBV6-5,TRBJ1-1,TRBD1,CASSPAGTGVTEAFF,TGTGCCAGCAGTCCTGCCGGGACAGGGGTGACTGAAGCTTTCTTT
once,TRBV7-2,TRBJ2-1,NA,CASSSYGELGRFF,TGTGCCAGCAGCTCCTACGGGGAGCTGGGAAGGTTCTTC
NA,TRBV7-9,TRBJ2-7,TRBD1,CASSLGTGGEFYEQYF,TGTGCCAGCAGCTTGGGAACAGGGGGCGAGTTCTACGAGCAGTACTTC
NA,TRBV6-2/TRBV6-3,TRBJ2-5,NA,CASSYSTSPETQYF,TGTGCCAGCAGTTACAGTACCAGTCCAGAGACCCAGTACTTC
NA,TRBV6-5,TRBJ1-2,NA,CASGQINYGYTF,TGTGCCAGCGGGCAGATTAACTATGGCTACACCTTC
NA,TRBV7-9,TRBJ2-3,TRBD2,CASSRLAGEDTQYF,TGTGCCAGCAGCCGACTAGCGGGAGAAGATACGCAGTATTTT
once,TRBV4-3,TRBJ1-5,NA,CASSQAVGGGLLSQPQHF,TGCGCCAGCAGCCAAGCGGTCGGGGGTGGGCTGTTATCGCAGCCCCAGCATTTT
NA,TRBV7-3,TRBJ1-5,NA,CASSLTGRDQPQHF,TGTGCCAGCAGCCTAACAGGGAGGGATCAGCCCCAGCATTTT
NA,TRBV7-2,TRBJ2-7,TRBD1,CASSPGTGGEQYF,TGTGCCAGCAGCCCAGGGACAGGGGGAGAGCAGTACTTC
NA,TRBV14,TRBJ1-6,NA,CASSQDYGRYSPLHF,TGTGCCAGCAGCCAAGATTATGGCCGTTATTCACCCCTCCACTTT
once,TRBV27,TRBJ1-2,TRBD1,CASSEVRDRVGYTF,TGTGCCAGCAGTGAGGTCCGGGACAGGGTTGGCTACACCTTC
NA,TRBV2,TRBJ1-4,TRBD1,CASSPGQGPEKLFF,TGTGCCAGCAGTCCCGGACAGGGGCCTGAAAAACTGTTTTTT
NA,TRBV19,TRBJ2-6,NA,CASSLSGANVLTF,TGTGCCAGTAGCCTCTCTGGGGCCAACGTCCTGACTTTC
once,TRBV10-1,TRBJ1-3,NA,CASSESGATSGNTIYF,TGCGCCAGCAGTGAGTCAGGGGCGACCTCTGGAAACACCATATATTTT
NA,TRBV7-9,TRBJ2-7,NA,CASSYGAEYGSYEQYF,TGTGCCAGCAGCTATGGAGCGGAGTATGGTTCCTACGAGCAGTACTTC
NA,TRBV19,TRBJ1-2,NA,CGSRPGTQGGYTF,TGTGGGAGTAGACCCGGGACTCAGGGAGGCTACACCTTC
NA,TRBV5-1,TRBJ2-1,TRBD2,CASSLQGLADNEQFF,TGCGCCAGCAGCTTGCAGGGACTAGCGGACAATGAGCAGTTCTTC
NA,TRBV9,TRBJ1-1,NA,CASSVSVVNTEAFF,TGTGCCAGCAGCGTAAGCGTGGTGAACACTGAAGCTTTCTTT
few,TRBV5-8,TRBJ1-1,NA,CASSLLRGGTEAFF,TGTGCCAGCAGCTTGCTGCGCGGGGGGACTGAAGCTTTCTTT
NA,TRBV7-2,TRBJ2-7,NA,CASSSGVIYEQYF,TGTGCCAGCAGCTCTGGAGTAATCTACGAGCAGTACTTC
NA,TRBV19,TRBJ1-2,TRBD1,CASSILRGARVNGYTF,TGTGCCAGTAGTATTCTCAGGGGGGCGAGAGTCAATGGCTACACCTTC
NA,TRBV19,TRBJ1-5,NA,CASSRPQGLGSNQPQHF,TGTGCCAGTAGCCGACCTCAGGGTCTGGGGAGCAATCAGCCCCAGCATTTT
NA,TRBV5-6,TRBJ2-3,NA,CASSFRTDRTDTQYF,TGTGCCAGCAGCTTCCGCACAGATCGCACAGATACGCAGTATTTT
NA,TRBV6-2/TRBV6-3,TRBJ1-4,TRBD1,CASSIYRGAGEKLFF,TGTGCCAGCAGCATCTACAGGGGTGCGGGTGAAAAACTGTTTTTT
few,TRBV5-8,TRBJ2-1,TRBD2,CASSWTRSGSSYNEQFF,TGTGCCAGCAGCTGGACTAGAAGTGGATCCTCCTACAATGAGCAGTTCTTC
NA,TRBV18,TRBJ2-1,TRBD2,CASSQTSGDYNEQFF,TGTGCCAGCTCTCAGACTAGCGGGGATTACAATGAGCAGTTCTTC
NA,TRBV5-4,TRBJ1-3,TRBD1,CASSLQGALGNTIYF,TGTGCCAGCAGTTTACAGGGGGCGCTCGGAAACACCATATATTTT
NA,TRBV18,TRBJ2-1,NA,CASSPPSYNEQFF,TGTGCCAGCTCACCCCCTAGCTACAATGAGCAGTTCTTC
NA,TRBV3-1/TRBV3-2,TRBJ1-2,TRBD1,CASSPQLDRVGGYTF,TGTGCCAGCAGCCCGCAATTAGACAGGGTTGGCGGCTACACCTTC